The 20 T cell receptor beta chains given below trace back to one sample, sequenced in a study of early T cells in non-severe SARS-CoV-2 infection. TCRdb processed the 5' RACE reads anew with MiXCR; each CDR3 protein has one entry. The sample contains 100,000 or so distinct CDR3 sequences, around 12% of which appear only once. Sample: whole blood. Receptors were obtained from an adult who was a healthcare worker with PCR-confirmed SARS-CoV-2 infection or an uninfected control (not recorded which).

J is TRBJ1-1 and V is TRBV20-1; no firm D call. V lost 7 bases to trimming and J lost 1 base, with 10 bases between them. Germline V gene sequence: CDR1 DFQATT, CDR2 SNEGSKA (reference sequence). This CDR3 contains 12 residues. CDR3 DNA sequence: TGCAGTGTTCAGGTGGGGAACACTGAAGCTTTCTTT. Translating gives CSVQVGNTEAFF.

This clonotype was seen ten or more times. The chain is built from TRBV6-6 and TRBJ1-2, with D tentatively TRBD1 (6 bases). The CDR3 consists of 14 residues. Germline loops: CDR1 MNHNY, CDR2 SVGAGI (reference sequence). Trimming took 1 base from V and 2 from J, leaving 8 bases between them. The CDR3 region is CASSYWQGNYGYTF. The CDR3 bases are TGTGCCAGCAGTTACTGGCAGGGGAACTATGGCTACACCTTC.

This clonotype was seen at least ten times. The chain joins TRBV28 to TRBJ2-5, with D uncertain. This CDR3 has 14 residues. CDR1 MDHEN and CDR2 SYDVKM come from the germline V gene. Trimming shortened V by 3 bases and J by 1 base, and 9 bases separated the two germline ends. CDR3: CASSFPVSQETQYF. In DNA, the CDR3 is TGTGCCAGCAGTTTCCCAGTCAGCCAAGAGACCCAGTACTTC. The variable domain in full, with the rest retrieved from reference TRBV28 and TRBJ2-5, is DVKVTQSSRYLVKRTGEKVFLECVQDMDHENMFWYRQDPGLGLRLIYFSYDVKMKEKGDIPEGYSVSREKKERFSLILESASTNQTSMYLCASSFPVSQETQYFGPGTRLLVL.

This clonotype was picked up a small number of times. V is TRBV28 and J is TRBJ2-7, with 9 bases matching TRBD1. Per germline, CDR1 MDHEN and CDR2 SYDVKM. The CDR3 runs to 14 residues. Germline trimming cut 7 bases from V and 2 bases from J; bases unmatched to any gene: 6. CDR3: CASTTGDRAYEQYF. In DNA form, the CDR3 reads TGTGCCAGCACTACCGGGGACAGGGCCTACGAGCAGTACTTC.

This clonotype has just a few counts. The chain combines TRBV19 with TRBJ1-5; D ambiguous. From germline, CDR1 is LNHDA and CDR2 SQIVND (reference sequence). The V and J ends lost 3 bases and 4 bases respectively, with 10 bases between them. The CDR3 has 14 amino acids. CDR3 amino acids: CASSILQLNQPQHF. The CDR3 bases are TGTGCCAGTAGTATTCTACAGCTGAATCAGCCCCAGCATTTT. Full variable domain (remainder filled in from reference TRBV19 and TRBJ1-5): DGGITQSPKYLFRKEGQNVTLSCEQNLNHDAMYWYRQDPGQGLRLIYYSQIVNDFQKGDIAEGYSVSREKKESFPLTVTSAQKNPTAFYLCASSILQLNQPQHFGDGTRLSIL.

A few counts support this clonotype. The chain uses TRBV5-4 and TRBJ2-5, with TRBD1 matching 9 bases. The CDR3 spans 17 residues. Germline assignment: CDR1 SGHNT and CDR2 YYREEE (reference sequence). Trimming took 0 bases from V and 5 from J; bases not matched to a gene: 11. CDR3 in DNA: TGTGCCAGCAGCTTGGCGGGGGGAAGCGGGACAGGGGAGACCCAGTACTTC. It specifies CASSLAGGSGTGETQYF.

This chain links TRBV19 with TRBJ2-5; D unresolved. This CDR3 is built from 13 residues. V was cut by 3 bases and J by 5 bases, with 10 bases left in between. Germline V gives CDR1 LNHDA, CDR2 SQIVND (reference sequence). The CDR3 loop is CASSISPAETQYF. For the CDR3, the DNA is TGTGCCAGTAGTATCAGCCCGGCGGAGACCCAGTACTTC.

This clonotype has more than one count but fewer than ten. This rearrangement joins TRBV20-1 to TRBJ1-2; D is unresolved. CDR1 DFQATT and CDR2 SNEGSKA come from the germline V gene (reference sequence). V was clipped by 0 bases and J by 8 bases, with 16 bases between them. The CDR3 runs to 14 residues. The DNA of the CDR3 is TGCAGTGCTAGAGATTACCTTCTTGGAAGGGGCTACACCTTC. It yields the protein CSARDYLLGRGYTF.

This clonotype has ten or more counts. The CDR3 loop is CASSYSTTSGRDTQYF. DNA for the CDR3: TGTGCCAGCAGTTACTCGACGACTAGCGGGCGGGATACGCAGTATTTT. The chain employs TRBV6-5 and TRBJ2-3; 10 bases are shared with TRBD2. Germline CDR1 is MNHEY and CDR2 is SVGAGI. J lost 6 bases, V lost 0 bases, and 6 bases had no gene match. The CDR3 is 16 residues long.

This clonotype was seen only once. The CDR3 is CASSYMGETQYF. DNA for the CDR3: TGTGCCAGCAGTTACATGGGGGAGACCCAGTACTTC. The chain combines TRBV21-1 with TRBJ2-5. TRBV21-1 is reported as a pseudogene. CDR3 length: 12 amino acids.

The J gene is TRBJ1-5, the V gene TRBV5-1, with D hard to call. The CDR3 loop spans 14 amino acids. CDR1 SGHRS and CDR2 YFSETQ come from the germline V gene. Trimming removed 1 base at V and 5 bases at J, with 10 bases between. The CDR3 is CASSLSGSDQPQHF. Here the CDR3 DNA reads TGCGCCAGCAGCTTGTCGGGATCCGATCAGCCCCAGCATTTT.

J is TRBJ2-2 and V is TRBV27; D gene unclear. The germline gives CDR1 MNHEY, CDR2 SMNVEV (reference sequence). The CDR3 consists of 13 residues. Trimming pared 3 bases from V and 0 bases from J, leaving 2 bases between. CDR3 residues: CASSFPNTGELFF. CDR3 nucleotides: TGTGCCAGCAGTTTCCCGAACACCGGGGAGCTGTTTTTT.

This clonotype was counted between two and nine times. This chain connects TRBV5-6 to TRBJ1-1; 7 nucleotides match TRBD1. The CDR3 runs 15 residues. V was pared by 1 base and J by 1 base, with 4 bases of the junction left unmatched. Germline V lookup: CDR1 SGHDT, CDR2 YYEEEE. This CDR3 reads CASSLTDRANTEAFF. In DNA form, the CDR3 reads TGTGCCAGCAGCTTGACTGACAGGGCGAACACTGAAGCTTTCTTT.

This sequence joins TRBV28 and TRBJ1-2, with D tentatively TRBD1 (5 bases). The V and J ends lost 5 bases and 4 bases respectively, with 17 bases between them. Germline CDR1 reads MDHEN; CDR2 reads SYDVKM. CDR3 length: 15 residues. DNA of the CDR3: TGTGCCAGCAGTATACCGAGGGGACGCGGCTATGGCTACACCTTC. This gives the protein CASSIPRGRGYGYTF.

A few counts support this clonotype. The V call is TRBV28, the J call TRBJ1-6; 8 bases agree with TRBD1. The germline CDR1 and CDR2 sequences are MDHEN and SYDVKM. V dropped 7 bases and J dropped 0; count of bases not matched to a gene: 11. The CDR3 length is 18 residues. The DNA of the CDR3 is TGTGCCAGCACCGCACCAAGACAGGGGAGCTCCTATAATTCACCCCTCCACTTT. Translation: CASTAPRQGSSYNSPLHF.

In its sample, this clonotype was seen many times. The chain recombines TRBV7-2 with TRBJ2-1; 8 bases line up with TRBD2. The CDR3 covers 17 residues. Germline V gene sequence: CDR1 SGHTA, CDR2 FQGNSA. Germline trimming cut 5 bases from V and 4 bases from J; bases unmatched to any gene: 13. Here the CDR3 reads CASSLGGTSRTYNEQFF. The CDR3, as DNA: TGTGCCAGCAGCCTAGGTGGGACTAGTCGGACGTACAATGAGCAGTTCTTC.

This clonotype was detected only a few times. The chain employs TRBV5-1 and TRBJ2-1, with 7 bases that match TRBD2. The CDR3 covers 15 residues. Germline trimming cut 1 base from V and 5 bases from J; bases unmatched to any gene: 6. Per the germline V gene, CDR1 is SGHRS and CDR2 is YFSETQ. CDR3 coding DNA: TGCGCCAGCAGCTTGAGTACTAGCGCAAACAATGAGCAGTTCTTC. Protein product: CASSLSTSANNEQFF.

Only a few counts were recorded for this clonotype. DNA for the CDR3: TGTGCCAGCATAAAAAGTCGGAGGACCTCCTATAATTCACCCCTCCACTTT. Its protein is CASIKSRRTSYNSPLHF. The J gene is TRBJ1-6, the V gene TRBV28, with D uncertain. CDR1 is MDHEN and CDR2 is SYDVKM in the germline V gene. The ends were cut back, 7 bases at V and 0 bases at J, with 16 bases in the middle. This CDR3 comprises 17 residues.

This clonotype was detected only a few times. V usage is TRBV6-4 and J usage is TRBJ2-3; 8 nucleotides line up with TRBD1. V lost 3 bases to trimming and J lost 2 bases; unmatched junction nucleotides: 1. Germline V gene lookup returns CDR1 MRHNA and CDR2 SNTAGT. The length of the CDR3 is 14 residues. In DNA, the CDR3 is TGTGCCAGCAGTGAGGACAGGGACACAGATACGCAGTATTTT. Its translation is CASSEDRDTDTQYF.

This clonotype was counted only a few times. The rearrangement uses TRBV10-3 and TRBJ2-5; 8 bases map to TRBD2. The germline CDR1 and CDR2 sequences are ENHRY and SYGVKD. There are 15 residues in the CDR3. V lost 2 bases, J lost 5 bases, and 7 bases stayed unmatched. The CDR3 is CAISEGSGSQETQYF. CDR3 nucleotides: TGTGCCATCAGTGAGGGAAGCGGGAGTCAGGAGACCCAGTACTTC.